This T cell receptor beta chain was identified in a study of T cells in Graves' hyperthyroidism and ophthalmopathy. Findings and limits, study-wide: Within blood appeared most thyroid clonotypes that had expanded above 0.001. Ophthalmopathy was identified by the model a median around 6.3 months ahead of onset.

The germline V gene encodes CDR1 MDHEN and CDR2 SYDVKM. Trimming took 3 bases from V and 2 from J, leaving 17 bases between them. The CDR3 consists of 17 residues. Concerning this clonotype: Its antigen is as yet unknown.

What was amplified from RNA transcripts were TCR beta CDR3 regions. TCR CDR3 underwent first-round RT-PCR with the HTBI primer set. TCRdb fed the multiplex PCR reads into MiXCR, producing one record per CDR3 protein. The sample shows 250,000 to 300,000 distinct CDR3 sequences, around 19% of them seen only once. The sequencing sample was made of blood. This chain connects TRBV28 to TRBJ1-5; D uncertain. This TCR came from a man in his fifties or sixties with Graves' ophthalmopathy. As DNA, the CDR3 is TGTGCCAGCAGTTTTCTAGGCCTGCGGATGGGCAATCAGCCCCAGCATTTT. The encoded protein is CASSFLGLRMGNQPQHF.